These T cell receptor beta chains were read from a single sample in a study of PD-L1 blockade in urothelial cancer. Using immunoSEQ multiplex PCR, the repertoire was profiled, and TCRdb retains in-frame clones only, with some absent. The data show 53,000 or so clones, around 88% seen once. The material sequenced was PBMCs, taken around atezolizumab (anti-PD-L1) treatment. The source of these receptors is a man aged 60 to 75 with urothelial cancer. The CDR3 runs from the conserved cysteine through the conserved F or W. Clone size, where shown, is once, few, many, or a class for clones that have expanded.

j_call clone_size v_call cdr3_aa
TRBJ1-1 . TRBV6-1 CASSEVQGWTEAFF
TRBJ2-4 . TRBV27 CASTRGNIQYF
TRBJ1-2 . TRBV30 CAWSNSLFYGYTF
TRBJ1-6 few TRBV11-3 CASSLNPQGSPLHF
TRBJ2-1 . TRBV9 CASSVAPTSGRGDNEQFF
TRBJ2-7 . TRBV5-4 CASSSGSQYEQYF
TRBJ2-3 . TRBV5-8 CASSLYRGQSTDTQYF
TRBJ2-1 . TRBV10-3 CAISESIRLAGGVQFF
TRBJ2-1 . TRBV7-6 CASSFSAGVKVEQFF
TRBJ2-1 . TRBV29-1 CSGQGNEQFF
TRBJ2-2 . TRBV5-1 CASSSLGDTGELFF
TRBJ1-3 . TRBV13 CASRLGGGGNTIYF
TRBJ1-6 . TRBV7-8 CASSLLDGDNSPLHF
TRBJ2-6 . TRBV28 CASRPGGSGANVLTF
TRBJ2-2 . TRBV9 CASSPQRNTGELFF
TRBJ1-6 . TRBV5-1 CASSLRQGASPLHF
TRBJ2-7 . TRBV7-8 CASSRDRGRTYEQYF
TRBJ2-1 . TRBV7-3 CASSTGLPYNEQFF
TRBJ2-7 . TRBV4-1 CASSQDPGLAFREQYF
TRBJ1-2 . TRBV6-1 CASSGTGGARAYTF
TRBJ2-7 . TRBV11-3 CASSLGRTGNYEQYF
TRBJ1-1 . TRBV7-6 CASGQGGEAFF
TRBJ1-2 . TRBV6-5 CASSPTGWAGYTF
TRBJ1-1 few TRBV5-1 CASNGQLNTEAFF
TRBJ2-1 few TRBV9 CASSPTGDPYNEQFF
TRBJ2-2 . TRBV7-6 CASSFRENTGELFF
TRBJ1-2 . TRBV15 CATSRGGRGVNNYGYTF
TRBJ2-1 . TRBV7-7 CASSITGYGEQFF
TRBJ1-2 . TRBV28 CASRSGQGWGYGYTF
TRBJ2-2 . TRBV7-3 CASSLIGGEIGTGELFF
TRBJ2-7 once TRBV10-3 CAISGSGTGSYEQYF
TRBJ1-2 . TRBV7-9 CASSFPGERGYTF
TRBJ2-7 . TRBV6-5 CASSSRQGVGLIEQYF
TRBJ2-7 . TRBV6-5 CASSYRDRGNYEQYF
TRBJ1-1 few TRBV20-1 CSARVQARAFF
TRBJ2-3 . TRBV11-3 CASSLGARGGPSTDTQYF
TRBJ1-1 . TRBV19 CASSAISVTGITEAFF
TRBJ2-5 . TRBV5-8 CASSLLQGETQYF
TRBJ2-6 . TRBV6-1 CASSVMTGGRSGANVLTF
TRBJ2-7 once TRBV29-1 CSVGTGNYEQYF
TRBJ2-3 . TRBV29-1 CSVEDWPSGSTDTQYF